A single sample is the source of the 2 T cell receptor beta chains below, sequenced in a study of blood T cell repertoires in COVID-19. The repertoire was sequenced with immunoSEQ multiplex PCR; TCRdb's copy has only in-frame clones and lacks some. The top ten clones hold approximately 2% of a sample with about 400,000 clones, approximately 91% of them seen once. The sample taken for sequencing was PBMCs or T cells enriched from blood (not recorded which). These receptors were collected from a woman between 35 and 50 years old with acute COVID-19.

The gene calls are TRBV2 and TRBJ2-2; 10 nucleotides line up with TRBD2. The CDR3 length is 16 residues. Germline V gives CDR1 SNHLY, CDR2 FYNNEI. V shed 3 bases and J 3 bases; nucleotides not matched to a gene: 4. The CDR3 DNA sequence: TGTGCCAGCAGTGAGCCTAGCGGGAGCCACACCGGGGAGCTGTTTTTT. Translation: CASSEPSGSHTGELFF.

The V and J genes are TRBV10-3 and TRBJ2-2; 7 positions agree with TRBD1. Per the germline V gene, CDR1 is ENHRY and CDR2 is SYGVKD. This CDR3 is 14 amino acids long. Losses at the gene ends were 4 bases for V and 4 bases for J; bases not matched to a gene: 3. The CDR3 protein is CAISGTGITGELFF. The CDR3 DNA follows: TGTGCCATCAGTGGGACAGGCATCACCGGGGAGCTGTTTTTT.